These T cell receptor beta chains were read from a single sample in a study of shared clonotypes between healthy human individuals. TCRdb keeps only in-frame clones here, not all; method: immunoSEQ multiplex PCR. The sample contains around 980,000 clones, approximately 78% of which appear only once. What was sequenced was memory CD4+ T cells from PBMCs. All receptors derive from a man between 18 and 29 years old in good health. Some clones in this sample may be carry-over from other donors' samples. The CDR3 runs from the conserved cysteine through the conserved F or W. The D gene is left open where the match is weak. The size field is filled for only some rows; it gives once, few, many or a size class.

d_gene: TRBD1
abundance: .
v_gene: TRBV5-1
j_gene: TRBJ1-1
CDR3aa: CASSLGGRTGGSTEAFF
CDR3nt: TGCGCCAGCAGCTTGGGAGGGCGGACAGGGGGGAGCACTGAAGCTTTCTTT

d_gene: .
abundance: .
v_gene: TRBV4-2
j_gene: TRBJ2-1
CDR3aa: CASSQDLATGRSYNEQFF
CDR3nt: TGTGCCAGCAGCCAAGATCTGGCAACCGGCCGCTCCTACAATGAGCAGTTCTTC

d_gene: TRBD2
abundance: .
v_gene: TRBV19
j_gene: TRBJ2-1
CDR3aa: CASSKVEGGRNEQFF
CDR3nt: TGTGCCAGTAGTAAAGTGGAGGGAGGGCGCAATGAGCAGTTCTTC

d_gene: .
abundance: .
v_gene: TRBV28
j_gene: TRBJ1-2
CDR3aa: CASSLLTFQTSHYGYTF
CDR3nt: TGTGCCAGCAGTTTATTGACGTTCCAGACTAGTCACTATGGCTACACCTTC

d_gene: TRBD2
abundance: .
v_gene: TRBV5-1
j_gene: TRBJ2-2
CDR3aa: CASSQPAGDTGELFF
CDR3nt: TGCGCCAGCAGCCAACCGGCGGGGGACACCGGGGAGCTGTTTTTT

d_gene: TRBD1
abundance: .
v_gene: TRBV28
j_gene: TRBJ1-4
CDR3aa: CASSTGGSGNEKLFF
CDR3nt: TGTGCCAGCAGCACAGGGGGATCGGGTAATGAAAAACTGTTTTTT

d_gene: .
abundance: .
v_gene: TRBV30
j_gene: TRBJ1-2
CDR3aa: CAWDWRNYGYTF
CDR3nt: TGTGCCTGGGACTGGCGGAACTATGGCTACACCTTC

d_gene: TRBD1
abundance: .
v_gene: TRBV6-1
j_gene: TRBJ1-5
CDR3aa: CASSGQGGVDQPQHF
CDR3nt: TGTGCCAGCAGTGGACAGGGGGGAGTGGATCAGCCCCAGCATTTT

d_gene: .
abundance: .
v_gene: TRBV30
j_gene: TRBJ1-4
CDR3aa: CAWGRGGKPNEKLFF
CDR3nt: TGTGCCTGGGGCCGGGGGGGAAAACCTAATGAAAAACTGTTTTTT

d_gene: .
abundance: once
v_gene: TRBV18
j_gene: TRBJ1-1
CDR3aa: CASSPLQPENTEAFF
CDR3nt: TGTGCCAGCTCACCCTTACAGCCAGAGAACACTGAAGCTTTCTTT

d_gene: .
abundance: .
v_gene: TRBV28
j_gene: TRBJ2-5
CDR3aa: CASSLGGRQETQYF
CDR3nt: TGTGCCAGCAGTTTGGGGGGACGGCAAGAGACCCAGTACTTC

d_gene: .
abundance: .
v_gene: TRBV27
j_gene: TRBJ2-5
CDR3aa: CASSFLFGSEAQETQYF
CDR3nt: TGTGCCAGCAGTTTTCTCTTCGGGTCGGAAGCCCAAGAGACCCAGTACTTC

d_gene: .
abundance: .
v_gene: TRBV28
j_gene: TRBJ1-5
CDR3aa: CASGAAGQPQHF
CDR3nt: TGTGCCAGCGGGGCCGCAGGTCAGCCCCAGCATTTT

d_gene: .
abundance: few
v_gene: TRBV7-6
j_gene: TRBJ2-2
CDR3aa: CASSSLNTGELFF
CDR3nt: TGTGCCAGCAGCTCCTTGAACACCGGGGAGCTGTTTTTT

d_gene: .
abundance: few
v_gene: TRBV7-9
j_gene: TRBJ2-1
CDR3aa: CASSLVRPGDNEQFF
CDR3nt: TGTGCCAGCAGCTTAGTCCGGCCTGGGGACAATGAGCAGTTCTTC

d_gene: .
abundance: once
v_gene: TRBV7-3
j_gene: TRBJ1-2
CDR3aa: CASSSGPLLGGYTF
CDR3nt: TGTGCCAGCAGCTCTGGGCCCCTGTTAGGTGGCTACACCTTC

d_gene: .
abundance: once
v_gene: TRBV19
j_gene: TRBJ2-7
CDR3aa: CASKRKTGAYEQYF
CDR3nt: TGTGCCAGTAAGAGGAAGACAGGAGCCTACGAGCAGTACTTC

d_gene: TRBD1
abundance: many
v_gene: TRBV6-6
j_gene: TRBJ2-5
CDR3aa: CASGTGTGETQYF
CDR3nt: TGTGCCAGCGGCACCGGGACAGGAGAGACCCAGTACTTC